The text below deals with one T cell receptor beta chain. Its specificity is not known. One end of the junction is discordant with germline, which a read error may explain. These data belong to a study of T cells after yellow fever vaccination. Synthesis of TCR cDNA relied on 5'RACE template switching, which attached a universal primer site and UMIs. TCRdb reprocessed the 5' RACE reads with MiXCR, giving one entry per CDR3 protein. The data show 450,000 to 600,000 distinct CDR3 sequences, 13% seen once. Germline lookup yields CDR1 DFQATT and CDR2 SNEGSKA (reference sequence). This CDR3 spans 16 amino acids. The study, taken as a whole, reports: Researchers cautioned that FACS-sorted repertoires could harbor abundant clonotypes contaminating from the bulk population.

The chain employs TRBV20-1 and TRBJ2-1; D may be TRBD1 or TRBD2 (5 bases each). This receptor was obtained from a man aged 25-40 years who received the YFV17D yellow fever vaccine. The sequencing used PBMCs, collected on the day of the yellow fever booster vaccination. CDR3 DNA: TGCTGTGCTAGAAGCCGGAAGGGGAGCTCCTACAATGAGCAGTTCTTC. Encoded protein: CCARSRKGSSYNEQFF.